This T cell receptor (beta chain) derives from a study of vaccination and CD4 T cells after COVID-19. Overall study context: Stimuli were overlapping spike peptide pools of SARS-CoV-2 and three common cold coronaviruses (HCoV-NL63, HCoV-OC43, HCoV-229E).

Described treatment: approximately nine-day PBMC culture with coronavirus spike peptide pools or control peptides (ViraFEST assay). Germline lookup yields CDR1 SEHNR and CDR2 FQNEAQ (reference sequence). The length of the CDR3 is 15 residues. V lost 1 base to trimming and J lost 1 base, with 10 bases between them. Comment on this clonotype: The antigen is undetermined.

General study findings and limits: Counts of SARS-CoV-2-reactive clonotypes had a median that went from approximately 21 to 40, a nonsignificant change. Early post-infection timepoints were missing, and relatively few convalescent patients were studied.

Cultured CD4+ T cell DNA underwent sequencing with the Oncomine TCR Beta short-read assay. Scientists extracted genomic DNA from CD4+ T cells grown in culture. In TCRdb, the PCR reads were re-called with MiXCR into one record per CDR3 protein. This sample has 13,000 or so distinct CDR3 sequences, with 74% found just once. The source of this sequence is a human donor who had recovered from COVID-19. The gene calls are TRBV7-9 and TRBJ2-5; D unclear. The sample was CD4+ T cells from blood, cultured in vitro. CDR3 sequence reads: CASSLVGPFQETQYF. The CDR3 nucleotides are TGTGCCAGCAGCTTAGTAGGACCTTTCCAAGAGACCCAGTACTTC.